The clone carrying this T cell receptor beta chain was observed a few times. No antigen is known for it. This entry belongs to a study of cytomegalovirus exposure and HLA in healthy donors. The study ran its PCR with 60 Vbeta and 13 Jbeta primers. Here immunoSEQ multiplex PCR was the method, and the copy in TCRdb shows in-frame clones only, minus some. The table has about 200,000 clones, 81% seen once; the top ten hold roughly 3.6%. This CDR3 has 14 residues. V dropped 6 bases and J dropped 7 bases, with 15 bases sitting between them. Germline loops: CDR1 SGHAT, CDR2 FQDESV (reference sequence). Findings and limits, study-wide: Later analysis indicated greater clonal expansion among HLA-associated TCR beta chains than among equally common other chains. Later analysis identified a missense DCLRE1C variant that was linked to TCR beta V- and J-gene trimming.

What was sequenced was PBMCs. The J gene is TRBJ1-4, the V gene TRBV11-1; tentative D call: TRBD1 (6 bases). This receptor was identified in a man aged 35 to 55 in good health and CMV-seropositive. The CDR3 loop reads CASSLGQTPEKLFF. In nucleotides, the CDR3 is TGTGCCAGCAGTCTAGGACAGACACCTGAAAAACTGTTTTTT.